This T cell receptor beta chain was sequenced in a study of PD-1 blockade in classical Hodgkin lymphoma. Trimming took off 5 bases at V and 4 bases at J, with 8 bases between the two ends. CDR1 and CDR2 from the germline V gene are MNHEY and SVGAGI. This CDR3 has 12 residues. Sample time point: newly diagnosed, previously untreated cHL patient sample. Thawed PBMCs underwent magnetic negative selection to yield purified CD4+ T cells. Comparison relied on PBMCs that came from newly diagnosed, untreated classical Hodgkin lymphoma. Sequenced by immunoSEQ multiplex PCR; TCRdb stores in-frame clones only, minus some. The sample carries approximately 20,000 clones, roughly 89% recorded once.

The receptor comes from a human donor with classical Hodgkin lymphoma. This chain joins TRBV6-5 and TRBJ1-2, with TRBD1 as a possible D gene (5 bases). The sample was CD4+ T cells from blood. CDR3 sequence (DNA): TGTGCCAGCAGTCCCGACAGCTATGGCTACACCTTC. Encoded protein: CASSPDSYGYTF.